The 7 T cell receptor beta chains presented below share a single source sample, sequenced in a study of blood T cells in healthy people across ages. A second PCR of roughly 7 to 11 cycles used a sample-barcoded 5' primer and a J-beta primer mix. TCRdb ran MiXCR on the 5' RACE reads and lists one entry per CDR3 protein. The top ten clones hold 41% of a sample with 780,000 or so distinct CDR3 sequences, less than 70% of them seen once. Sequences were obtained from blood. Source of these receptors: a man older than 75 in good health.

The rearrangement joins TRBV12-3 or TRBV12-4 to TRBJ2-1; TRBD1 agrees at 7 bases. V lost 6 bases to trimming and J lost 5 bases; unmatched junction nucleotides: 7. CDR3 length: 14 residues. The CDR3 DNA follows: TGTGCCAGCAGCCTGGGGACAGCCCACAATGAGCAGTTCTTC. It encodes CASSLGTAHNEQFF.

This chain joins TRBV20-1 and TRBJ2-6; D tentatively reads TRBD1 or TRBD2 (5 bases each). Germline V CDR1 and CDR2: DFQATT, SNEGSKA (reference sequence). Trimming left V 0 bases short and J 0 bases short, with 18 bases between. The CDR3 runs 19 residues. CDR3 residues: CSARDSGRGFNSGANVLTF. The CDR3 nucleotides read TGCAGTGCTAGAGACTCTGGTCGGGGCTTTAACTCTGGGGCCAACGTCCTGACTTTC.

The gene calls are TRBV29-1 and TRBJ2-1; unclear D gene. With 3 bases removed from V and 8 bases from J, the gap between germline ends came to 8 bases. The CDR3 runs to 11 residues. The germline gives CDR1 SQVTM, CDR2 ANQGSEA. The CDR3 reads CSVDNLYEQFF. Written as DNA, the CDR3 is TGCAGCGTTGACAACCTCTATGAGCAGTTCTTC.

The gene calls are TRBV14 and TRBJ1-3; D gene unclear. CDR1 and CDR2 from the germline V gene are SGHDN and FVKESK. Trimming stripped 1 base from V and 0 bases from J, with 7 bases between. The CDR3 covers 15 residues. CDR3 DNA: TGTGCCAGCAGCCAAGTCACTAACTCTGGAAACACCATATATTTT. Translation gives CASSQVTNSGNTIYF.

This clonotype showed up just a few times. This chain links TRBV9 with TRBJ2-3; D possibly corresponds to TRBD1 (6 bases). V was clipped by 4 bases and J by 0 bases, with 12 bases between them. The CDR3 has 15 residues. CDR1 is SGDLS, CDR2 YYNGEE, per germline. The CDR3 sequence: CASSPRTESTDTQYF. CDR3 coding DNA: TGTGCCAGCAGCCCCCGGACAGAGAGCACAGATACGCAGTATTTT.

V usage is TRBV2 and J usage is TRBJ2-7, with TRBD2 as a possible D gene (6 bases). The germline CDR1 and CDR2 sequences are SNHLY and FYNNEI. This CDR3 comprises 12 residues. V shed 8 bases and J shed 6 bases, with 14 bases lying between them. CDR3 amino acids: CASAGGVGEQYF. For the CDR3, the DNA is TGTGCCAGCGCAGGCGGGGTCGGCGAGCAGTACTTC.

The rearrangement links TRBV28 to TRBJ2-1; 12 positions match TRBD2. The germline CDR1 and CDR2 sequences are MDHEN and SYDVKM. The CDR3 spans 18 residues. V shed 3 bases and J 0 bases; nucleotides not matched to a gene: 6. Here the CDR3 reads CASSLKLAGGSSYNEQFF. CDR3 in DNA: TGTGCCAGCAGTTTGAAGCTAGCGGGAGGGAGCTCCTACAATGAGCAGTTCTTC.